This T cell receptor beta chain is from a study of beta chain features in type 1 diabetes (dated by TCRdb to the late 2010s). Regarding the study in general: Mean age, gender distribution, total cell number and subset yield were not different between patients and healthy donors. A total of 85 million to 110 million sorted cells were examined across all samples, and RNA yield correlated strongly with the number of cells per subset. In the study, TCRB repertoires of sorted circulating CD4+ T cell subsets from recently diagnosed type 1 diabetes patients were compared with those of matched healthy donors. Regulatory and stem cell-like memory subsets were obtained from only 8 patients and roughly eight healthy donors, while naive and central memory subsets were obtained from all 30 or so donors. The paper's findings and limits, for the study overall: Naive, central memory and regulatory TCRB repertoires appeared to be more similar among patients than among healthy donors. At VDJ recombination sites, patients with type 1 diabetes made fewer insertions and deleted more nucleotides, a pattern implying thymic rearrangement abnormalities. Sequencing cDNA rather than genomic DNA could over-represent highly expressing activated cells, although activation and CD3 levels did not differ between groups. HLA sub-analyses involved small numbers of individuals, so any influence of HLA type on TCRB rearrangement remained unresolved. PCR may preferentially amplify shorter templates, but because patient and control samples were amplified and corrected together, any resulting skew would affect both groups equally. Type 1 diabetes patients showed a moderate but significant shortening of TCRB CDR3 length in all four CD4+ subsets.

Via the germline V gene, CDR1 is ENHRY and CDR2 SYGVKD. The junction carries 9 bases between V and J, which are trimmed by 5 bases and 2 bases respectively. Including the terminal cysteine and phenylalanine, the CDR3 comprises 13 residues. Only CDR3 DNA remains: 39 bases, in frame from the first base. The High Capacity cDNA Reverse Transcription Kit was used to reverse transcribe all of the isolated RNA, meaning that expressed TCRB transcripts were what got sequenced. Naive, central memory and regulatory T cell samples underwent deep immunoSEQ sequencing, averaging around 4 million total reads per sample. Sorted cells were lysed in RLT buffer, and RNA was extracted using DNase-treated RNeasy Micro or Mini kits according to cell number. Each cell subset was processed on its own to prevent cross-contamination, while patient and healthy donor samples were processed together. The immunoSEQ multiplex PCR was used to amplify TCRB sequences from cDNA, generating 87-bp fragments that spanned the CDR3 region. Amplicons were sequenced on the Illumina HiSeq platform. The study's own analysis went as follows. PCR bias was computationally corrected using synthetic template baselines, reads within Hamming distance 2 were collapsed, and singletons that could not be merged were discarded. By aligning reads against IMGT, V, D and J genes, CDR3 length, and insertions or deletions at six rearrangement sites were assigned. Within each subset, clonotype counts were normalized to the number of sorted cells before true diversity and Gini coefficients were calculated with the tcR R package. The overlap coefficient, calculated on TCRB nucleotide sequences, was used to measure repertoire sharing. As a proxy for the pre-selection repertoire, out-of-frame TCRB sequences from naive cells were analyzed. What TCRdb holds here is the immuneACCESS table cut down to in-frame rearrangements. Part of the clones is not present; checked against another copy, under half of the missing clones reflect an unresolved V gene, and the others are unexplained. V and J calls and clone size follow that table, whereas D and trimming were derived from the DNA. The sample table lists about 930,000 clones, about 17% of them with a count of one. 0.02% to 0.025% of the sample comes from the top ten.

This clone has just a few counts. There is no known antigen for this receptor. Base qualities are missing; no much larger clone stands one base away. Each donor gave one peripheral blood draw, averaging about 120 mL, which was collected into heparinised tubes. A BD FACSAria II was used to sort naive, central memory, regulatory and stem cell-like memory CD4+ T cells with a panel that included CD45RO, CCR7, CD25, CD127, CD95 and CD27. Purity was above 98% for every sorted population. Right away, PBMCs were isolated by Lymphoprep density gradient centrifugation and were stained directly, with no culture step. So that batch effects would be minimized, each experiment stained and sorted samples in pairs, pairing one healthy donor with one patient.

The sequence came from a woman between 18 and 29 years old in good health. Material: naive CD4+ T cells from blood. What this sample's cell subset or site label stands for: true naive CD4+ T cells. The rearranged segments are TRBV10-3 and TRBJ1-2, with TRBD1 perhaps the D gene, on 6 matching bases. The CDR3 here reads CAISRQDNYGYTF. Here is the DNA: TGTGCCATCAGTCGACAGGACAACTATGGCTACACCTTC.